This TCR beta chain originates from a study of CD8 T cells in ankylosing spondylitis. Notes on the study in general: A TCR beta motif made of eight highly homologous variants seemed typical of ankylosing spondylitis blood. In reactive arthritis synovial fluid and blood, some motif variants had been reported before.

In its sample, this clonotype was seen many times. The antigen is unknown. Using quantitative 5'-RACE with molecular barcodes, the authors made TCR beta libraries. TCRdb reanalysed the 5' RACE reads using MiXCR and keeps one entry per CDR3 protein. The sample contains about 250,000 distinct CDR3 sequences, 30% to 35% of which appear only once. The J segment lost 1 base and the V segment lost 3 bases, leaving 10 bases of the junction unmatched. The germline CDR1 and CDR2 sequences are SGHVS and FNYEAQ. This CDR3 has 18 residues. The sample was blood, either unsorted or a sorted T cell fraction (not recorded which). The receptor was isolated from a male donor with ankylosing spondylitis or in good health (not recorded which). The V and J genes are TRBV7-6 and TRBJ2-3, with 10 bases that match TRBD1. Written as DNA, the CDR3 is TGTGCCAGCAGCTTCGACTATCCCGGGACAGGGGGCACAGATACGCAGTATTTT. Protein: CASSFDYPGTGGTDTQYF.